A selection of T cell receptor beta chains follows, all from one sample in a study of memory CD4+ T cells and cytomegalovirus serostatus. Using immunoSEQ multiplex PCR, the repertoire was profiled, and TCRdb retains in-frame clones only, with some absent. Of about 58,000 clones listed, approximately 81% are singletons. The sequenced material came from memory CD4+ T cells from blood. The receptors were sampled from an adult in good health and CMV-seronegative. Some clones in this sample may be carry-over from other donors' samples. Both conserved end residues are trimmed from each CDR3.

j_call: TRBJ1-3; v_call: TRBV30; cdr3_aa: AWSVARQSGNTIY
j_call: TRBJ1-4; v_call: TRBV6-6; cdr3_aa: ASLGGLINEKLF
j_call: TRBJ2-1; v_call: TRBV6-4; cdr3_aa: ASSRGLGNEQF
j_call: TRBJ1-2; v_call: TRBV9; cdr3_aa: ASSPSTGVYGYT
j_call: TRBJ2-7; v_call: TRBV4-1; cdr3_aa: ASSLEVGTKYEQY
j_call: TRBJ2-3; v_call: TRBV19; cdr3_aa: ASSMSGGLAGVGDTQY
j_call: TRBJ2-7; v_call: TRBV6-4; cdr3_aa: ASSRKSYEQY
j_call: TRBJ1-6; v_call: TRBV30; cdr3_aa: AWSSSGTGRSPLH
j_call: TRBJ1-1; v_call: TRBV28; cdr3_aa: ASSPRGEAF
j_call: TRBJ2-3; v_call: TRBV6-1; cdr3_aa: ASKRLAPTDTQY
j_call: TRBJ1-2; v_call: TRBV6-5; cdr3_aa: ASSYDPGGVYGYT
j_call: TRBJ2-4; v_call: TRBV5-6; cdr3_aa: ASTRRLAKNIQY
j_call: TRBJ2-1; v_call: TRBV5-1; cdr3_aa: ASSGGVGNEQF
j_call: TRBJ2-1; v_call: TRBV19; cdr3_aa: ASSIDKGEQF
j_call: TRBJ1-2; v_call: TRBV18; cdr3_aa: ASSPPGGQVLSGYT
j_call: TRBJ1-1; v_call: TRBV6-5; cdr3_aa: ASSPSRAEAF
j_call: TRBJ2-7; v_call: TRBV6-5; cdr3_aa: ASSYSAGQGEQY
j_call: TRBJ2-7; v_call: TRBV6-1; cdr3_aa: ASSEATDEQY
j_call: TRBJ2-3; v_call: TRBV11-2; cdr3_aa: ASREGQVSTDTQY
j_call: TRBJ2-7; v_call: TRBV28; cdr3_aa: ASRPTSGGQY
j_call: TRBJ1-4; v_call: TRBV6-1; cdr3_aa: ASSENFDGPNEKLF
j_call: TRBJ1-2; v_call: TRBV18; cdr3_aa: ASSRGPGQGSDYGYT
j_call: TRBJ2-7; v_call: TRBV14; cdr3_aa: ASSQDETSYEQY
j_call: TRBJ2-7; v_call: TRBV5-1; cdr3_aa: ASSRTSGRNEQY
j_call: TRBJ2-3; v_call: TRBV7-9; cdr3_aa: ASLGTSESTDTQY
j_call: TRBJ2-5; v_call: TRBV5-1; cdr3_aa: ASSYLQETQY
j_call: TRBJ1-2; v_call: TRBV28; cdr3_aa: ASSLRSFYGYT
j_call: TRBJ1-6; v_call: TRBV4-3; cdr3_aa: ASSQEPLSPLH
j_call: TRBJ1-2; v_call: TRBV5-6; cdr3_aa: ASSRDYGYT
j_call: TRBJ2-5; v_call: TRBV2; cdr3_aa: ASSDAGGFGETQY
j_call: TRBJ2-3; v_call: TRBV28; cdr3_aa: ASSLPSSTDTQY
j_call: TRBJ2-1; v_call: TRBV7-8; cdr3_aa: ASSLVAGGPSNEQF
j_call: TRBJ2-2; v_call: TRBV5-1; cdr3_aa: ASSRGLAGTGELF
j_call: TRBJ2-5; v_call: TRBV9; cdr3_aa: ASSGVYQETQY
j_call: TRBJ1-4; v_call: TRBV10-2; cdr3_aa: ASSEIGRRNEKLF
j_call: TRBJ2-1; v_call: TRBV6-1; cdr3_aa: ASRMPGLAVKRQF
j_call: TRBJ2-5; v_call: TRBV28; cdr3_aa: ASSLSSTGSQETQY
j_call: TRBJ2-1; v_call: TRBV2; cdr3_aa: ASRGQGWYNEQF
j_call: TRBJ2-2; v_call: TRBV30; cdr3_aa: ACGGLVGHTGELF
j_call: TRBJ2-7; v_call: TRBV7-3; cdr3_aa: ASSLNSPTGGEQY
j_call: TRBJ1-1; v_call: TRBV28; cdr3_aa: ASRDTKNTEAF
j_call: TRBJ1-1; v_call: TRBV19; cdr3_aa: ASTKSGREAF
j_call: TRBJ1-5; v_call: TRBV7-8; cdr3_aa: ASGSGTGGNQPQH
j_call: TRBJ2-5; v_call: TRBV6-5; cdr3_aa: ASSYAGGSVEETQY
j_call: TRBJ2-3; v_call: TRBV11-2; cdr3_aa: ASARLAGVTDTQY
j_call: TRBJ1-2; v_call: TRBV6-1; cdr3_aa: ASSQRTGIYGYT
j_call: TRBJ1-6; v_call: TRBV7-3; cdr3_aa: ASSLSLYSPLH
j_call: TRBJ2-5; v_call: TRBV7-2; cdr3_aa: ASSPWTSAETQY
j_call: TRBJ2-3; v_call: TRBV7-3; cdr3_aa: ASSSLAGEDTQY
j_call: TRBJ2-7; v_call: TRBV2; cdr3_aa: ASSENRDPGEQY
j_call: TRBJ2-1; v_call: TRBV5-6; cdr3_aa: ASSWGGNEQF
j_call: TRBJ2-7; v_call: TRBV11-2; cdr3_aa: ASRAGGEQY
j_call: TRBJ2-7; v_call: TRBV18; cdr3_aa: ASSPPPGTYEQY
j_call: TRBJ1-2; v_call: TRBV5-1; cdr3_aa: ASSFEARSYGYT
j_call: TRBJ2-7; v_call: TRBV6-1; cdr3_aa: ASSDGTSIYEQY
j_call: TRBJ2-7; v_call: TRBV4-1; cdr3_aa: ASSWDRGRYEQY
j_call: TRBJ2-2; v_call: TRBV10-3; cdr3_aa: AISESLGSTGELF